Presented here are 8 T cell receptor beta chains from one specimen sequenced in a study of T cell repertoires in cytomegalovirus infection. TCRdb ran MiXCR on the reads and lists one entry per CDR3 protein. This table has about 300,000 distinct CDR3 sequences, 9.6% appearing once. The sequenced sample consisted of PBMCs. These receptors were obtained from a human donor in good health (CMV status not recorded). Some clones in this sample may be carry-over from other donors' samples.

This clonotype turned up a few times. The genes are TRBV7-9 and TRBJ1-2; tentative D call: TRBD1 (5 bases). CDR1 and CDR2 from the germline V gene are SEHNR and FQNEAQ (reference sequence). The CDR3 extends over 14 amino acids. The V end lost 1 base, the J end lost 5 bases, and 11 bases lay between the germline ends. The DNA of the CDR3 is TGTGCCAGCAGCTTAGGGGGCGTTGCTTATGGCTACACCTTC. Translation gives CASSLGGVAYGYTF.

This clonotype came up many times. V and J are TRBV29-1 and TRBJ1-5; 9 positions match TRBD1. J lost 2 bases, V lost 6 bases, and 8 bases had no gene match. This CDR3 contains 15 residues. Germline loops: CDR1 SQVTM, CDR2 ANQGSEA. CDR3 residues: CSVSTGQGGNQPQHF. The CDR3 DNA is TGCAGCGTATCTACGGGACAGGGAGGCAATCAGCCCCAGCATTTT.

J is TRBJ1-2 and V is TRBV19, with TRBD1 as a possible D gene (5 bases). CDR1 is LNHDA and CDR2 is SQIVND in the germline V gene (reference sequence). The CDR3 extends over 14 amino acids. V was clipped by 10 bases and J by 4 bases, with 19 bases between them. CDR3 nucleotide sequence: TGTGCCACCCAAGAAACGGGGGGAATCTATGGCTACACCTTC. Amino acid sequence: CATQETGGIYGYTF.

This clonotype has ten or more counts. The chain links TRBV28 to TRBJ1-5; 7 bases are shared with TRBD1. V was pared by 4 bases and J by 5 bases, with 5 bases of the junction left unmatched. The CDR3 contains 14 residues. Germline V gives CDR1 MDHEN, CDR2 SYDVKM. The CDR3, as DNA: TGTGCCAGCAGTTCGGGGACAGATGATCAGCCCCAGCATTTT. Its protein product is CASSSGTDDQPQHF.

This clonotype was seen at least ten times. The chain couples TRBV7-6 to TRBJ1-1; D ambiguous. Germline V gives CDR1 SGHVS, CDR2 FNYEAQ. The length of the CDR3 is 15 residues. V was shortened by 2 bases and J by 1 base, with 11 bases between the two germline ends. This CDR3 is CASSLRGIGNTEAFF. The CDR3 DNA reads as TGTGCCAGCAGCTTACGAGGGATTGGGAACACTGAAGCTTTCTTT.

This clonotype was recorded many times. DNA for the CDR3: TGTGCCAGCAGGACCGGGACAGCGATCACCGGGGAGCTGTTTTTT. It is translated as CASRTGTAITGELFF. V gene TRBV28 combines with J gene TRBJ2-2; 7 nucleotides agree with TRBD1. V shed 6 bases and J 4 bases; nucleotides not matched to a gene: 8. Germline CDR1 reads MDHEN; CDR2 reads SYDVKM. The CDR3 loop spans 15 amino acids.

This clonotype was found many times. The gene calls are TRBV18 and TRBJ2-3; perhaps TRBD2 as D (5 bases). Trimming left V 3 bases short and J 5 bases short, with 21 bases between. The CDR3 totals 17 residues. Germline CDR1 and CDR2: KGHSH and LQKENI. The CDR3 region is CASSPSRTGVIVDTQYF. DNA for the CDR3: TGTGCCAGCTCACCTTCCCGGACCGGGGTTATTGTAGATACGCAGTATTTT.

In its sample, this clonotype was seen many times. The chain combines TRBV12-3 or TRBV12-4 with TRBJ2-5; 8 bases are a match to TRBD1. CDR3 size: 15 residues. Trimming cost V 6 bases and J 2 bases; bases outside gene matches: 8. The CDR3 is CASRSPGTGQETQYF. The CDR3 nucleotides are TGTGCCAGCAGGTCTCCCGGGACAGGTCAAGAGACCCAGTACTTC.